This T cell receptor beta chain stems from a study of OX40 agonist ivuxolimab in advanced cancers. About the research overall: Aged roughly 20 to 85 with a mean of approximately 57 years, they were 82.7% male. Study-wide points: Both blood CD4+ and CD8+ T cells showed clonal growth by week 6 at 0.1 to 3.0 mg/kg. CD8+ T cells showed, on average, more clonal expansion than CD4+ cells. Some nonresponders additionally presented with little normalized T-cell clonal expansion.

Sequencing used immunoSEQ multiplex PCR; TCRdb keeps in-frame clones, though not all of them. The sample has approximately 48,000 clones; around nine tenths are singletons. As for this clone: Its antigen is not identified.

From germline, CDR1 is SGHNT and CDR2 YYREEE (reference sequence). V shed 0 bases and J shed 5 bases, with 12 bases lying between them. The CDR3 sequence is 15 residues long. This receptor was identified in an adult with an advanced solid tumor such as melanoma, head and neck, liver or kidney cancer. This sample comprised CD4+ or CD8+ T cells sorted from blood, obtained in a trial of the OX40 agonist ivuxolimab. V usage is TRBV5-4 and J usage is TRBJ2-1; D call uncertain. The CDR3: CASSLVVTANNEQFF. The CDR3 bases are TGTGCCAGCAGCTTGGTCGTTACGGCCAACAATGAGCAGTTCTTC.